The text below deals with one T cell receptor (beta chain). Its antigen remains unidentified. Naive CD8 cells comprised CD45RO-negative, CCR7-positively selected cells, excluding terminally differentiated effector memory CD45RA+ cells. The donors, healthy adults who were HIV-negative, had experienced no recent acute infections or vaccinations. Assay: immunoSEQ multiplex PCR; the TCRdb copy retains only in-frame clones and omits some. The table includes roughly 570,000 clones, roughly 98% detected once. This sample stems from a study of shared clonotypes between healthy human individuals. The study, taken as a whole, reports: Sharing across a handful of donors was seen in 4% to 5.5% of naive CD4 clonotypes.

Material: naive CD8+ T cells sorted from blood. The origin of this receptor is a young man in good health.

CDR3 sequence (DNA): TGCAGCGTTATGACAGGGGGCAGCTACGAGCAGTACTTC. It yields the protein CSVMTGGSYEQYF. The rearrangement joins TRBV29-1 to TRBJ2-7; TRBD1 matches 10 bases. The V and J ends lost 5 bases and 3 bases, in that order; junction bases with no gene match: 4. CDR1 is SQVTM, CDR2 ANQGSEA, per germline. The CDR3 has 13 residues.